This T cell receptor (beta chain) was sequenced during a study of T cells in Graves' hyperthyroidism and ophthalmopathy. Study-wide results and limits: By a 13 V-J model, ophthalmopathy was set apart from stable hyperthyroidism.

Stable Graves' hyperthyroidism meant no ophthalmopathy progression within 18 months. In making diagnoses, clinical symptoms, serum thyroxine and TRAb, thyroid ultrasound and orbital computed tomography were all used. This sample holds PBMCs from around 9.9 ml fresh peripheral blood. After removal of 6 bases from V and 1 base from J, the junction contained 9 bases not matched to a gene. This CDR3 spans 16 amino acids. CDR1 and CDR2 (germline): SEHNR, FQNEAQ (reference sequence). TCR beta CDR3 region amplification was performed from RNA transcripts. The HTBI primer set drove a first-round RT-PCR of the TCR CDR3. TCRdb recomputed calls from the multiplex PCR reads with MiXCR, one row per CDR3 protein. Of nearly 750,000 distinct CDR3 sequences listed, approximately 36% are singletons. A remark on this clonotype: Antigen: not known.

The sequenced sample was blood. This TCR was recovered from a woman aged 40 to 50 with Graves' hyperthyroidism. This rearrangement joins TRBV7-9 to TRBJ2-7, with TRBD2 matching 10 bases. For the CDR3, the DNA is TGTGCCAGCAGTTCAGAACTAGCGGGGCGATCCTACGAGCAGTACTTC. This gives the protein CASSSELAGRSYEQYF.